This T cell receptor (beta chain) was recovered during a study of blood T cell repertoires in COVID-19. Study information: Nucleic acid was either cDNA or gDNA, and it came from T cells, B-cell-depleted T cells, or PBMCs.

Followed over time, Seattle patients had been enrolled while infection was active. The table came from immunoSEQ multiplex PCR; TCRdb's copy has only in-frame clones and leaves some out. The table includes about 210,000 clones, 65% to 90% detected once. The CDR3 length is 17 residues. The germline V gene has CDR1 MDHEN and CDR2 SYDVKM. Trimming cost V 4 bases and J 5 bases; bases outside gene matches: 14. The sequence was obtained from a woman in her seventies with COVID-19, enrolled during active disease. Sequencing was carried out using peripheral blood. The chain links TRBV28 to TRBJ2-5; TRBD2 matches at 9 bases. The CDR3, as DNA: TGTGCCAGCAGTTCGACTAGCGGAGAGGGACCAAGGGAGACCCAGTACTTC. It codes for CASSSTSGEGPRETQYF.